This TCR beta chain is drawn from a study of cytomegalovirus exposure and HLA in healthy donors. Study-wide background: The Caucasian-associated ancestry cluster held roughly 78% of 300 to 500 genotyped donors.

PCR amplification relied on 60 Vbeta primers (plus 13 Jbeta primers). Sequencing was performed with immunoSEQ multiplex PCR; in TCRdb, only in-frame clones are kept and a portion is missing. The sample contains approximately 140,000 clones, 65% to 90% of which appear only once. The length of the CDR3 is 15 residues. The germline V gene encodes CDR1 SGHRS and CDR2 YFSETQ. V gave up 6 bases and J gave up 5 bases; unmatched junction bases: 11. This clone showed up just once. The antigen remains unidentified. Study-wide points: Donors were assumed by presence/absence analyses to have roughly uniform sequencing depth.

Sequenced material: PBMCs. The TCR was taken from a young man in good health and CMV-seronegative. The chain links TRBV5-1 to TRBJ1-1, with TRBD1 matching 9 bases. CDR3 DNA: TGCGCCAGCATGGGACAGGGAAGAATGGAAACTGAAGCTTTCTTT. Its translation is CASMGQGRMETEAFF.